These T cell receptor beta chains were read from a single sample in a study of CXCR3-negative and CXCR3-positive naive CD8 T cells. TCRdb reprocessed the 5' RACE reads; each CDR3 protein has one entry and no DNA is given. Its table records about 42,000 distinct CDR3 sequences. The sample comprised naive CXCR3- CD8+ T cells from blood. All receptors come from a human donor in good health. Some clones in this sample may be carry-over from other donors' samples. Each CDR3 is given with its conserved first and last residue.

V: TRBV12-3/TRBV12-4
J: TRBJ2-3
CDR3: CASSLGRAADTQYF

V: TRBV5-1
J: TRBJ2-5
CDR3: CASSFIERETQYF

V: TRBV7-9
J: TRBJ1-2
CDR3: CASSLLTPPRGNYGYTF

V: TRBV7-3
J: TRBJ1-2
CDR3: CASSSTPGPNYGYTF

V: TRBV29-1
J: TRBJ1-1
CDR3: CSVVDRVERTEAFF

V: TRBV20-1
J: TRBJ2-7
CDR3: CSAGTSGSYEQYF

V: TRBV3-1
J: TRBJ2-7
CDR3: CASSLLRAGHPNEQYF

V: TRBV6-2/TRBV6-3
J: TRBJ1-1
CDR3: CASSYSTEGTEAFF

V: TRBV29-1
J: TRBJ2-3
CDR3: CSVEPGINTDTQYF

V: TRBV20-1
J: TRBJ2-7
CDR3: CSARDLQTYEQYF

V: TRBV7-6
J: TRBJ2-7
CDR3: CASSLGDMNSYEQYF

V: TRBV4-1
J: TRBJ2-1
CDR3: CASSQVADSGQFF

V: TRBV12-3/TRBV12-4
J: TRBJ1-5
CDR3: CASRARGGQPQHF

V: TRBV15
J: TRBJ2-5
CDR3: CATSSNRVEETQYF

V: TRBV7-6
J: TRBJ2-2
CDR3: CASSLEGRELFF

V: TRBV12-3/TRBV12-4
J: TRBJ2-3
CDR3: CASSYSGPTDTQYF

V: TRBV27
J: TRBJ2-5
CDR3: CASSLDTSGRETQYF

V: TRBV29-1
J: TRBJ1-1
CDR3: CSVWGSMNTEAFF

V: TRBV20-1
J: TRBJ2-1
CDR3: CSADTSGGANEQFF

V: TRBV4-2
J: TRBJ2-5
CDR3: CASSQSTSGGAAETQYF

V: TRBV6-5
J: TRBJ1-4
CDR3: CASSPDGVKLFF

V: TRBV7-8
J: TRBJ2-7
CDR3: CASSLGRAYEQYF

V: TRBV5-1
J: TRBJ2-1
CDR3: CASSLSGPLYNEQFF

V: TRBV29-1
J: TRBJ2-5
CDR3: CSVDLLLAGGEETQYF

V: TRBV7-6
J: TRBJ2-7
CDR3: CASSLAGTSYEQYF

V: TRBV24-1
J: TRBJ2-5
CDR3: CATSDFLDQETQYF

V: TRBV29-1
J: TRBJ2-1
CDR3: CSVEGMEYEQFF

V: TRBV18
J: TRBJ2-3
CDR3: CASSPPGRAGATFTDTQYF

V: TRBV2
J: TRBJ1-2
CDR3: CASSLDRGPGSYGYTF

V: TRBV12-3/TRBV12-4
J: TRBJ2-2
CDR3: CASSLPYLAGGNTGELFF

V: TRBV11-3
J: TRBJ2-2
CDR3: CASSGGEGTGELFF

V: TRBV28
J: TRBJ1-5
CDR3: CASSLSWGRGNQPQHF

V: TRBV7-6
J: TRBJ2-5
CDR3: CASSSSSRGETQYF

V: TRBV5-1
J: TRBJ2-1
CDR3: CASSLGSGPDEQFF

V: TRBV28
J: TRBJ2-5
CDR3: CASRALGLAGGERETQYF

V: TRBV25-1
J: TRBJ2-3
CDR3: CASSVSRDRSTDTQYF

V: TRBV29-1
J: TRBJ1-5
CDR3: CSVVGPWGNQPQHF

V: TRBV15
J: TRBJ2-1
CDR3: CATSRAPGLGNEQFF

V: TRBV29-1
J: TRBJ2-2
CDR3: CSVSGGHGITGELFF

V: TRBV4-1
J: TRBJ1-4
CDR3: CASSQGGSEKLFF

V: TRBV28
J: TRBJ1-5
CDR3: CASSLAGHNQPQHF

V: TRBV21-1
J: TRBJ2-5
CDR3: CASSTRRDRETQYF

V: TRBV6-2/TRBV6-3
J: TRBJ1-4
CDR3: CATSAGEKLFF

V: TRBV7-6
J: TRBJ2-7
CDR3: CASSLGPAGRSYEQYF

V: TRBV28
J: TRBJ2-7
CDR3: CASSPDSRVPHEQYF

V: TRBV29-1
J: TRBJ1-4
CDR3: CSVESPGGPELFF

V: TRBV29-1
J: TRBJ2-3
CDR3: CSAEDPEERGSQADTQYF

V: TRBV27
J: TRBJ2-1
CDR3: CATSSGTTDEQFF

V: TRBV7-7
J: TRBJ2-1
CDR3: CASSLSGPNEQFF

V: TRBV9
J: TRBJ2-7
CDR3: CASSRGISYEQYF

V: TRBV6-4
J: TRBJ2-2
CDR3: CASSGSGTTGELFF

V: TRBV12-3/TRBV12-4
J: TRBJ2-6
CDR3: CASRGSSGANVLTF